This is a list of T cell receptor beta chains from one sample in a study of blood T cell repertoires in COVID-19. Profiling relied on immunoSEQ multiplex PCR, and the TCRdb table lists in-frame clones only, not all of them. This sample carries 200,000 to 300,000 clones, around 87% of them seen once, and the ten largest clones take less than 1.6%. The source material was peripheral blood. These receptors all come from a woman between 40 and 55 years old who had recovered from COVID-19. Both conserved end residues are part of each CDR3. D genes are given only for firm matches. The size entry is marked missing in some rows and otherwise reads once, few, many or a size class.

CDR3: CASSYSAGGIQNIQYF
DNA: TGTGCCAGCAGTTACTCGGCCGGGGGAATCCAAAACATTCAGTACTTC
size: -
D: -
V: TRBV6-5
J: TRBJ2-4

CDR3: CASSLIGGGATGELFF
DNA: TGTGCCAGCAGTCTGATCGGGGGGGGAGCCACCGGGGAGCTGTTTTTT
size: -
D: TRBD2
V: TRBV7-8
J: TRBJ2-2

CDR3: CASSVRGVGTGELFF
DNA: TGTGCCAGTAGCGTCCGGGGAGTGGGCACCGGGGAGCTGTTTTTT
size: -
D: -
V: TRBV19
J: TRBJ2-2

CDR3: CASSYGGTQETQYF
DNA: TGTGCCAGCAGTTACGGGGGCACTCAAGAGACCCAGTACTTC
size: -
D: -
V: TRBV6-2/TRBV6-3
J: TRBJ2-5

CDR3: CAIAPGLAVNEQFF
DNA: TGTGCCATTGCACCGGGACTAGCGGTCAATGAGCAGTTCTTC
size: few
D: TRBD2
V: TRBV10-3
J: TRBJ2-1

CDR3: CASSFKDGGRAFTYEQYF
DNA: TGTGCCAGCAGTTTTAAGGATGGGGGCAGGGCATTCACCTACGAGCAGTACTTC
size: once
D: -
V: TRBV7-9
J: TRBJ2-7

CDR3: CASSAGTGGYNEQFF
DNA: TGCGCCAGCAGCGCCGGGACAGGCGGCTACAATGAGCAGTTCTTC
size: -
D: TRBD1
V: TRBV10-1
J: TRBJ2-1

CDR3: CASSLSRDTEAFF
DNA: TGTGCCAGCAGCCTTTCGCGGGACACTGAAGCTTTCTTT
size: -
D: -
V: TRBV14
J: TRBJ1-1

CDR3: CASRGRALNTEAFF
DNA: TGTGCCAGCAGAGGCAGGGCCCTGAACACTGAAGCTTTCTTT
size: -
D: -
V: TRBV2
J: TRBJ1-1

CDR3: CASSYPRRGFSGNTIYF
DNA: TGTGCCAGCAGTTACCCTCGCCGCGGGTTCTCTGGAAACACCATATATTTT
size: -
D: -
V: TRBV6-2/TRBV6-3
J: TRBJ1-3

CDR3: CASSPGADSSTDTQYF
DNA: TGTGCCAGCAGCCCGGGAGCGGACTCTAGCACAGATACGCAGTATTTT
size: -
D: -
V: TRBV7-3
J: TRBJ2-3

CDR3: CASSSPRGSSYNEQFF
DNA: TGTGCCAGCAGCTCTCCACGGGGGAGCTCCTACAATGAGCAGTTCTTC
size: -
D: -
V: TRBV11-2
J: TRBJ2-1

CDR3: CAWSRGFRRVSEAFF
DNA: TGTGCCTGGAGTAGGGGGTTCCGCAGGGTCTCGGAAGCTTTCTTT
size: -
D: -
V: TRBV30
J: TRBJ1-1

CDR3: CASSLRGTGGYEQYF
DNA: TGTGCCAGCAGCCTCCGGGGGACAGGGGGCTACGAGCAGTACTTC
size: once
D: TRBD1
V: TRBV7-2
J: TRBJ2-7

CDR3: CASSQDRAGLSDGYTF
DNA: TGCGCCAGCAGCCAAGATCGCGCAGGCCTTTCGGATGGCTACACCTTC
size: -
D: -
V: TRBV4-3
J: TRBJ1-2

CDR3: CATSRDKGTNEKLFF
DNA: TGTGCCACCAGCAGAGATAAGGGGACTAATGAAAAACTGTTTTTT
size: -
D: -
V: TRBV15
J: TRBJ1-4

CDR3: CASRGGGKEKLFF
DNA: TGTGCCAGCAGGGGCGGGGGTAAAGAAAAACTGTTTTTT
size: -
D: -
V: TRBV2
J: TRBJ1-4

CDR3: CASSSQGGHSPLHF
DNA: TGTGCCAGCAGTTCCCAGGGGGGTCATTCACCCCTCCACTTT
size: few
D: TRBD1
V: TRBV27
J: TRBJ1-6

CDR3: CASSVDRAGSPLHF
DNA: TGTGCCAGCAGTGTAGACAGGGCTGGATCACCCCTCCACTTT
size: few
D: TRBD1
V: TRBV6-4
J: TRBJ1-6

CDR3: CASSQDPGARTEAFF
DNA: TGTGCCAGCAGCCAAGATCCGGGAGCAAGAACCGAAGCTTTCTTT
size: -
D: -
V: TRBV4-2
J: TRBJ1-1

CDR3: CASSFGSGGPGETQYF
DNA: TGCGCCAGCAGCTTTGGTAGCGGGGGCCCTGGAGAGACCCAGTACTTC
size: -
D: TRBD2
V: TRBV5-1
J: TRBJ2-5

CDR3: CASSRQGAETQYF
DNA: TGTGCCAGCAGCCGACAGGGCGCAGAGACCCAGTACTTC
size: -
D: TRBD1
V: TRBV5-4
J: TRBJ2-5

CDR3: CASSLVGGGNQPQHF
DNA: TGTGCCAGCAGCTTAGTTGGGGGAGGGAATCAGCCCCAGCATTTT
size: -
D: -
V: TRBV11-2
J: TRBJ1-5

CDR3: CASSLAMGLAGGRDTQYF
DNA: TGTGCCAGCAGCTTAGCCATGGGACTAGCGGGGGGGAGAGATACGCAGTATTTT
size: few
D: TRBD2
V: TRBV7-8
J: TRBJ2-3

CDR3: CASSFSRMNTEAFF
DNA: TGTGCCAGCAGCTTTTCCAGGATGAACACTGAAGCTTTCTTT
size: -
D: -
V: TRBV5-8
J: TRBJ1-1

CDR3: CASSLSLNSPLHF
DNA: TGTGCCAGCAGCTTGAGCTTGAATTCACCCCTCCACTTT
size: -
D: -
V: TRBV5-5
J: TRBJ1-6

CDR3: CASKGLAGGSGNNEQFF
DNA: TGTGCCAGTAAAGGACTAGCGGGGGGGAGCGGTAACAATGAGCAGTTCTTC
size: once
D: TRBD2
V: TRBV19
J: TRBJ2-1

CDR3: CASSVAGTGSYEQYF
DNA: TGTGCCAGCAGCGTAGCTGGGACAGGGTCCTACGAGCAGTACTTC
size: -
D: TRBD1
V: TRBV9
J: TRBJ2-7

CDR3: CASSQDHAPLAQYF
DNA: TGCGCCAGCAGCCAAGATCACGCCCCCCTGGCTCAGTACTTC
size: -
D: -
V: TRBV4-1
J: TRBJ2-5

CDR3: CASSSQSGANTGELFF
DNA: TGTGCCAGCAGCTCCCAGAGCGGGGCGAACACCGGGGAGCTGTTTTTT
size: -
D: TRBD2
V: TRBV7-3
J: TRBJ2-2

CDR3: CASSVDPGTDYNEQFF
DNA: TGTGCCAGCAGCGTAGATCCGGGAACCGACTACAATGAGCAGTTCTTC
size: -
D: -
V: TRBV9
J: TRBJ2-1

CDR3: CASSLGTGNQPQHF
DNA: TGTGCCAGCAGCTTGGGGACAGGGAATCAGCCCCAGCATTTT
size: -
D: TRBD1
V: TRBV7-6
J: TRBJ1-5

CDR3: CAWSSENYNSPLHF
DNA: TGTGCCTGGAGTTCAGAAAACTATAATTCACCCCTCCACTTT
size: -
D: -
V: TRBV30
J: TRBJ1-6

CDR3: CASSPRAMGPGELFF
DNA: TGTGCCAGCAGCCCGAGGGCCATGGGCCCCGGGGAGCTGTTTTTT
size: -
D: -
V: TRBV7-9
J: TRBJ2-2

CDR3: CASSVASGGLRETQYF
DNA: TGTGCCAGCAGCGTAGCTTCGGGGGGGCTCCGGGAGACCCAGTACTTC
size: -
D: TRBD2
V: TRBV9
J: TRBJ2-5

CDR3: CTSSRAGTGPQETQYF
DNA: TGCACCAGCAGCCGAGCCGGGACAGGGCCCCAAGAGACCCAGTACTTC
size: -
D: -
V: TRBV1
J: TRBJ2-5

CDR3: CASSQDPPQAISPLHF
DNA: TGCGCCAGCAGCCAAGACCCCCCCCAGGCTATTTCACCCCTCCACTTT
size: -
D: -
V: TRBV4-3
J: TRBJ1-6

CDR3: CASSQDRTGGAWDEQFF
DNA: TGTGCCAGCAGCCAAGATCGGACCGGGGGGGCCTGGGATGAGCAGTTCTTC
size: -
D: TRBD2
V: TRBV3-1/TRBV3-2
J: TRBJ2-1

CDR3: CASSMMGQGVGETQYF
DNA: TGTGCCAGTAGTATGATGGGACAGGGGGTAGGCGAGACCCAGTACTTC
size: -
D: TRBD1
V: TRBV19
J: TRBJ2-5

CDR3: CASSPQGRAPQHF
DNA: TGTGCCAGCAGTCCCCAGGGTCGGGCGCCCCAGCATTTT
size: -
D: -
V: TRBV27
J: TRBJ1-5

CDR3: CASGGRGNEKLFF
DNA: TGTGCCAGCGGGGGCAGGGGGAATGAAAAACTGTTTTTT
size: -
D: TRBD1
V: TRBV6-5
J: TRBJ1-4

CDR3: CASSDQSNQPQHF
DNA: TGTGCCAGCAGTGATCAGAGCAATCAGCCCCAGCATTTT
size: -
D: -
V: TRBV2
J: TRBJ1-5

CDR3: CASSPGGRGEQYF
DNA: TGTGCCAGCAGCCCGGGGGGCCGGGGCGAGCAGTACTTC
size: -
D: -
V: TRBV3-1/TRBV3-2
J: TRBJ2-7

CDR3: CASRGQANTEAFF
DNA: TGTGCCAGCCGGGGACAGGCGAACACTGAAGCTTTCTTT
size: -
D: TRBD1
V: TRBV18
J: TRBJ1-1